Sequencing of this T cell receptor (beta chain) was carried out in a study of follicular helper T cells after annual influenza vaccination. To note about this clone: The antigen remains unidentified.

Measured with immunoSEQ multiplex PCR; TCRdb has only the in-frame clones, and not every one. Among some 5,200 clones, about nine tenths were seen once, and the ten largest hold approximately 1.3%. V gave up 7 bases and J gave up 8 bases, with 18 bases separating them. Germline assignment: CDR1 SGHTA and CDR2 FQGNSA. The CDR3 runs 14 residues. Time point in this sample: 2013-2014 season, 7 days after vaccination. Findings of the study overall: ICOS-CD38- cTfh most often held earlier Day 7 ICOS+CD38+ clones.

Sequencing used CXCR5+ CD38- circulating T follicular helper cells from blood, obtained 7 days after influenza vaccination. The subset is: circulating Tfh, non-naive CD4+CXCR5+PD-1+ (ICOS+CD38+ or ICOS-CD38-). The sequence derives from an adult who received the influenza vaccine. The chain recombines TRBV7-2 with TRBJ2-1, with TRBD2 as a possible D gene (6 bases). CDR3 sequence reads: CASTGRLGLDEQFF. DNA for the CDR3: TGTGCCAGCACCGGGAGACTCGGTCTTGATGAGCAGTTCTTC.